What follows is one T cell receptor (beta chain) and its context. The antigen is unknown. This specimen belongs to a study of a mutant IDH1 vaccine in newly diagnosed glioma. Study at large: Treated patients were around 60% male, around 40% female, mean age approximately 41 years. Most patients had radiochemotherapy with temozolomide before enrollment; others had one alone. Study-wide results and limits: Alterations occurring in top peripheral T cell clonotypes seemed unrelated to pseudoprogression.

The time point: week 47, end of study. Every vaccination contained 300 ug of the mutant IDH1 20-mer peptide and was paired with topical imiquimod. New WHO grade 3 or 4 astrocytomas that were IDH1-mutant and ATRX-lost occurred in the donors. The protocol was immunoSEQ multiplex PCR, while the TCRdb copy is restricted to in-frame clones and leaves out a portion. The sample has roughly 31,000 clones, approximately 84% seen once. V was cut by 5 bases and J by 9 bases, with 16 bases left in between. The CDR3 is 14 amino acids. The germline V gene encodes CDR1 MNHEY and CDR2 SVGAGI. This sequence was found in a man younger than 40 with glioma. This specimen consisted of PBMCs, obtained from a glioma patient whose treatment included an IDH1 peptide vaccine. This sequence joins TRBV6-5 and TRBJ1-4; the D gene is possibly TRBD1 (6 bases). CDR3 loop: CASSDRRGRQKLFF. CDR3 coding DNA: TGTGCCAGCAGTGACAGAAGGGGGAGGCAAAAACTGTTTTTT.